This is a list of T cell receptor beta chains from one sample in a study of post-analysis software for immune sequencing data. TCRdb re-called the PCR reads with MiXCR, one entry per CDR3 protein. Of about 200,000 distinct CDR3 sequences in the sample, approximately 30% were seen once. Sample: blood. These receptors all come from a girl between 2 and 17 years old with multiple sclerosis. The CDR3 runs from the conserved cysteine through the conserved F or W. D genes are given only for firm matches. Some rows have no size entry. The others give once, few or many, or a class for an expanded clone.

d_call | clone_size | j_call | v_call | cdr3_nt | cdr3_aa
NA | NA | TRBJ2-1 | TRBV5-1 | TGCGCCAGCAGCATGGTGAGGCAGGAGCAGTTCTTC | CASSMVRQEQFF
NA | NA | TRBJ2-7 | TRBV20-1 | TGCAGTGCTAGAGCCCCGGTTCCAGTCTCCTACGAGCAGTACTTC | CSARAPVPVSYEQYF
NA | many | TRBJ1-2 | TRBV7-3 | TGTGCCAGCATCCAACAGGGACGAAGCTATGGCTACACCTTC | CASIQQGRSYGYTF
NA | many | TRBJ1-2 | TRBV6-2/TRBV6-3 | TGTGCCAGCACGACGTACGACTATGGCTACACCTTC | CASTTYDYGYTF
TRBD1 | many | TRBJ2-4 | TRBV28 | TGTGCCAGCAGCCCAAATGGACAGGGGAGCAACATTCAGTACTTC | CASSPNGQGSNIQYF
TRBD1 | NA | TRBJ2-2 | TRBV2 | TGTGCCAGCAGCTCGACAGGGGGGGCCGGGGAGCTGTTTTTT | CASSSTGGAGELFF
NA | NA | TRBJ2-7 | TRBV27 | TGTGCCAGCAGTTTATCTTGGGTTCTCTCCTACGAGCAGTACTTC | CASSLSWVLSYEQYF
NA | NA | TRBJ1-1 | TRBV6-2/TRBV6-3 | TGTGCCAGCAGTTACCTCTGGGGCATGAACACTGAAGCTTTCTTT | CASSYLWGMNTEAFF
NA | few | TRBJ2-4 | TRBV12-3/TRBV12-4 | TGTGCCAGCAGTTTAAGTGGACAGAGCTCCTACGAGCGGTACTTC | CASSLSGQSSYERYF
NA | many | TRBJ2-1 | TRBV28 | TGTGCCAGCAATCCGACAGCCTACAATGAGCAGTTCTTC | CASNPTAYNEQFF
TRBD2 | many | TRBJ2-7 | TRBV20-1 | TGCAGTGCTAGAGATGGGACTAGCGGTCTGGGAGAGTACTTC | CSARDGTSGLGEYF
NA | few | TRBJ2-2 | TRBV2 | TGTGCCAGCAGTGAGAGGGGGGAGCTGTTTTTT | CASSERGELFF
TRBD1 | many | TRBJ1-2 | TRBV20-1 | TGCAGTGCTAGAGATCCGGGACAGGGGGGCGGCTACACCTTC | CSARDPGQGGGYTF
TRBD2 | few | TRBJ2-3 | TRBV28 | TGTGCCAGCAGCCAGAGGACTAGCGGCTCCACAGATACGCAGTATTTT | CASSQRTSGSTDTQYF
TRBD1 | NA | TRBJ2-7 | TRBV12-5 | TGTGCTAGTGGACCTAATACGGACAGGGCCTTCGGGGAGCAGTACTTC | CASGPNTDRAFGEQYF
NA | few | TRBJ1-1 | TRBV11-2 | TGTGCCAGCAGCTTCGGTATGGGGGAAGCTTTCTTT | CASSFGMGEAFF
TRBD2 | many | TRBJ2-3 | TRBV5-1 | TGCGCCAGCAGCTTACCCCGGGAGGCAAGCACAGATACGCAGTATTTT | CASSLPREASTDTQYF
NA | NA | TRBJ1-5 | TRBV15 | TGTGCCACCAGCAGAGATCCTAAGCCCGACCGCGCCAATCAGCCTCAGCATTTT | CATSRDPKPDRANQPQHF
TRBD2 | few | TRBJ2-7 | TRBV4-2 | TGTGCCAGCAGCCAAGAAGCTAGCGGGAGGCGTTACGAGCAGTACTTC | CASSQEASGRRYEQYF
NA | NA | TRBJ2-1 | TRBV30 | TGTGCCTGGGACCGGGACACTTACAATGAGCAGTTCTTC | CAWDRDTYNEQFF
TRBD2 | NA | TRBJ2-1 | TRBV12-3/TRBV12-4 | TGTGCCAGCGATACTAGCGGGGGGATCAGCTCCTACAATGAGCAGTTCTTC | CASDTSGGISSYNEQFF
NA | NA | TRBJ2-1 | TRBV4-2 | TGTGCCAGCAGCCAAGATCATGGCGGGGTGACCTACAATGAGCAGTTCTTC | CASSQDHGGVTYNEQFF
NA | many | TRBJ2-1 | TRBV4-1 | TGCGCCAGCAGCCAAGACTCCTGGGGGGCCAGGTACAATGAGCAGTTCTTC | CASSQDSWGARYNEQFF
TRBD2 | NA | TRBJ2-4 | TRBV6-2/TRBV6-3 | TGTGCCAGCAGATTGGCTAGCGGATTGTCTCATGTAGCCAAAAACATTCAGTACTTC | CASRLASGLSHVAKNIQYF
NA | once | TRBJ2-1 | TRBV5-1 | TGCGCCAGCAGCTCGTCAACTCTGGAGCAGTTCTTC | CASSSSTLEQFF
TRBD1 | NA | TRBJ1-1 | TRBV5-5 | TGTGCCAGCAGCTTGGACCCGGACAGGGTGCGCACTGAAGCTTTCTTT | CASSLDPDRVRTEAFF
NA | NA | TRBJ2-2 | TRBV7-8 | TGTGCCAGCAGCTTAGCCCCACAGGGAAAGAGGACCGGGGAGCTGTTTTTT | CASSLAPQGKRTGELFF
TRBD2 | many | TRBJ2-3 | TRBV7-9 | TGTGCCAGCACCCGCGGACTAGCGGAACGCACAGATACGCAGTATTTT | CASTRGLAERTDTQYF
NA | NA | TRBJ2-2 | TRBV2 | TGTGCCAGCGCCCGGGACTCACAACGCACCGGGGAGCTGTTTTTT | CASARDSQRTGELFF
TRBD2 | many | TRBJ2-3 | TRBV20-1 | TGCAGTGCCCCGGGACTAGCGGGAGGAGTTACGCAGTATTTT | CSAPGLAGGVTQYF
NA | NA | TRBJ2-7 | TRBV15 | TGTGCCACCAGCAGTGATGAGGGACACGGAGTCTCCTACGAGCAGTACTTC | CATSSDEGHGVSYEQYF
TRBD2 | NA | TRBJ2-3 | TRBV12-3/TRBV12-4 | TGTGCCAGCAGTTTGGGAGCGGGAATGAGAGCAGATACGCAGTATTTT | CASSLGAGMRADTQYF
NA | NA | TRBJ1-5 | TRBV4-1 | TGCGCCAGCAGCCAAGGGCCCTGGGGGAGTCAGCCCCAGCATTTT | CASSQGPWGSQPQHF
NA | few | TRBJ1-1 | TRBV6-1 | TGTGCCAGCTGGAGGAACACTGAAGCTTTCTTT | CASWRNTEAFF
NA | NA | TRBJ2-1 | TRBV5-1 | TGCGCCAGCAGCTTGGGGGGTCCCGGGGGCAATGAGCAGTTCTTC | CASSLGGPGGNEQFF